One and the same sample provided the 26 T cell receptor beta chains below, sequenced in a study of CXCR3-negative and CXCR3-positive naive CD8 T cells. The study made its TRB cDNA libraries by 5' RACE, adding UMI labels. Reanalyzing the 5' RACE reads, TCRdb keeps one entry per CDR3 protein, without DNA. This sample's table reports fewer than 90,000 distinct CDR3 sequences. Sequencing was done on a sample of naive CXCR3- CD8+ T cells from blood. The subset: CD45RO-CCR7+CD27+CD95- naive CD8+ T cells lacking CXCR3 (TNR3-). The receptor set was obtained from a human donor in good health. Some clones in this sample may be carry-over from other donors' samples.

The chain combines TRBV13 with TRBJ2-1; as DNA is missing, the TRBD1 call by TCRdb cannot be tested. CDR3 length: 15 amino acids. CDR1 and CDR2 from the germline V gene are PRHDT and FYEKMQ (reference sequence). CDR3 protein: CASSQDTPIYNEQFF.

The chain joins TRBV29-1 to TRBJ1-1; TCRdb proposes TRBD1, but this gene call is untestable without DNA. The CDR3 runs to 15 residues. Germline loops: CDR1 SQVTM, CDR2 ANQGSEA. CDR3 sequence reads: CSVEDEQGPNTEAFF.

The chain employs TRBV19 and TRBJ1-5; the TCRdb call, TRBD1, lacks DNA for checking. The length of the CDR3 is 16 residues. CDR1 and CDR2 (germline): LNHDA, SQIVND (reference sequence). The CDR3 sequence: CASSIGTRYSNQPQHF.

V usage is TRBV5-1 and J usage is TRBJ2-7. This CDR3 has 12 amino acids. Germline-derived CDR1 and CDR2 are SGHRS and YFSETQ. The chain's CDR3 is CASSHDGYEQYF.

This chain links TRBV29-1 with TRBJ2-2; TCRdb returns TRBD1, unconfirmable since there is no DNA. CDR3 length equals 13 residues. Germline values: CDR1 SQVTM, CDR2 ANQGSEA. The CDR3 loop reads CSLGTGDTGELFF.

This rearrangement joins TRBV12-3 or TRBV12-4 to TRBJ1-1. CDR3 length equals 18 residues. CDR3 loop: CASSLSSEGTSRGAEAFF.

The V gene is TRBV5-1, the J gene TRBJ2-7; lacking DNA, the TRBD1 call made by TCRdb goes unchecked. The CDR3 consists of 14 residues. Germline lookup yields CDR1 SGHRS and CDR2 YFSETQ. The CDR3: CASSPGGGNYEQYF.

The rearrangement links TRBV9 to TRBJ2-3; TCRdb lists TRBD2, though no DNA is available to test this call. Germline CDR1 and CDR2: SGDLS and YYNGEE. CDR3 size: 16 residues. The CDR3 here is CASSVGGGRAADTQYF.

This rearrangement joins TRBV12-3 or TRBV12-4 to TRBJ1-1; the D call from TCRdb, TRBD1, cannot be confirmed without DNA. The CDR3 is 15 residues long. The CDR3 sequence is CASSLFRELNTEAFF.

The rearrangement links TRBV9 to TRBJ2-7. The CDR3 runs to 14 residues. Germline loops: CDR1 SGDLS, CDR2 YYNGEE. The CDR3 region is CASSVEVGAYEQYF.

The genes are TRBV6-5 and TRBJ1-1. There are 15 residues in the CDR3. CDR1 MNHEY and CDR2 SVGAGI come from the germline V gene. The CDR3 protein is CASSYLDNLNTEAFF.

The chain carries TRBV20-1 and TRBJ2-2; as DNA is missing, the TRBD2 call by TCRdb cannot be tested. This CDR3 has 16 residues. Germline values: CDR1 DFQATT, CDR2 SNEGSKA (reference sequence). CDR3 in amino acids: CSARSPTSGDTGELFF.

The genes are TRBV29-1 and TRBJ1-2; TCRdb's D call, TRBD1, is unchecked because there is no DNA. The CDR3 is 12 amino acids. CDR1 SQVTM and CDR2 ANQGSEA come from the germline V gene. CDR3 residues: CSAGWKDYGYTF.

The CDR3 sequence is CASTPGGAYEQYF. J is TRBJ2-7 and V is TRBV5-1; TCRdb calls TRBD1, which cannot be checked without DNA. The germline V gene has CDR1 SGHRS and CDR2 YFSETQ. The CDR3 has 13 amino acids.

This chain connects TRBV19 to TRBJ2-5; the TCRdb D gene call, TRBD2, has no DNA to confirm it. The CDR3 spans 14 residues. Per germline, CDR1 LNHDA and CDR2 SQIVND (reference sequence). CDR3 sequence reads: CASSTGLAGASQYF. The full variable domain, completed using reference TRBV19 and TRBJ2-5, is DGGITQSPKYLFRKEGQNVTLSCEQNLNHDAMYWYRQDPGQGLRLIYYSQIVNDFQKGDIAEGYSVSREKKESFPLTVTSAQKNPTAFYLCASSTGLAGASQYFGPGTRLLVL.

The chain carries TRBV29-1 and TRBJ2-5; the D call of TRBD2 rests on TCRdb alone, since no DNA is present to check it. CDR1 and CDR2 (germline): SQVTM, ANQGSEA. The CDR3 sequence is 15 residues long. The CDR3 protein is CSVVRGPLPQETQYF.

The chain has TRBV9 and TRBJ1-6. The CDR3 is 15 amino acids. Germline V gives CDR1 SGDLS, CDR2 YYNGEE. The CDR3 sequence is CASSVGVLTRSPLHF.

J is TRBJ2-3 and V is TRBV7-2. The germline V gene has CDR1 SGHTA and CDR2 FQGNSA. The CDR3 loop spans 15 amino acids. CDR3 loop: CASSLEPSSADTQYF.

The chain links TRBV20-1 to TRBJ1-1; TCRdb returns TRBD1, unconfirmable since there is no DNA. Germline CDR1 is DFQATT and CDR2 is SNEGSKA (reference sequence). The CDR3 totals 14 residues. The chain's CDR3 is CSAFRTGGNTEAFF.

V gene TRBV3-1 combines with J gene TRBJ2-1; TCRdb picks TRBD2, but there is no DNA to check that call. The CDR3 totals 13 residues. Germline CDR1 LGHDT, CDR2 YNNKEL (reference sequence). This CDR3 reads CAATSGSPHEQFF.

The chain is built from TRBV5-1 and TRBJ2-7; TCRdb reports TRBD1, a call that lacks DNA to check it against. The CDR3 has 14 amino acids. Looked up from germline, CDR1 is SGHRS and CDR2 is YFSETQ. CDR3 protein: CASSLTPGPYEQYF.

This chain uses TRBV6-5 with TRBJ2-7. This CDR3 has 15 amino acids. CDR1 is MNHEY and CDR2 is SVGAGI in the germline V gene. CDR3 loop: CASSYSAGSSYEQYF.

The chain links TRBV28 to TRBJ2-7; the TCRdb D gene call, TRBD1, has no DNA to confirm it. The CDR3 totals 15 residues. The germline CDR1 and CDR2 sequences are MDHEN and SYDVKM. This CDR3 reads CASSLLSVRGTEQYF.

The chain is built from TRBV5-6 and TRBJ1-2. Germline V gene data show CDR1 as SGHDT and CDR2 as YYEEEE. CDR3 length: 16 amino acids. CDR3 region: CASSLTFGPSNYGYTF.

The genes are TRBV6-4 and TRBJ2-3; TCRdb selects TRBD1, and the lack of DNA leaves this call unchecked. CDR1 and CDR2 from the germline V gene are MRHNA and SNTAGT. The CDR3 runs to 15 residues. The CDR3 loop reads CASSDSPHVSDTQYF.

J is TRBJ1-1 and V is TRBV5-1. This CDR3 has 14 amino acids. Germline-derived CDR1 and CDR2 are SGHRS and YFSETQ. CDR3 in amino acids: CASSFSAKNTEAFF.